This T cell receptor (beta chain) was captured by sequencing in a study of T cell responses to AZD1222 COVID-19 vaccine. Turning to the study itself: Investigators merged groups given second doses at roughly 4 or roughly 12 weeks.

Study-level findings and limits: Spike-specific TCR breadth and depth both grew after two AZD1222 doses. The peak T cell response came first, and repertoires were sampled only after it. Just a handful of people given AZD1222 tested seropositive at baseline.

Points on this clone: Its specificity is unknown.

The V gene's germline CDR1 is SGHTA and CDR2 FQGNSA. The CDR3 has 15 residues. V lost 3 bases to trimming and J lost 5 bases, with 13 bases between them. TCRdb's copy holds only in-frame clones and misses some; the assay was immunoSEQ multiplex PCR. The data contain over 100,000 clones, approximately 83% of them singletons. The rearrangement uses TRBV7-2 and TRBJ2-2, with D possibly matching TRBD1 (5 bases). The source material was peripheral blood, sampled on day 0 of AZD1222 vaccination. The TCR originated in an adult in good health. The CDR3 sequence: CASSFNRLNTGELFF. The CDR3 nucleotides read TGTGCCAGCAGCTTTAACAGGTTAAATACCGGGGAGCTGTTTTTT.